Shown below are 9 T cell receptor beta chains from a single sample sequenced in a study of cytotoxic CD8 clonotypes in ibrutinib-treated CLL. TCRdb's copy holds only in-frame clones and misses some; the assay was immunoSEQ multiplex PCR. The sample lists about 300,000 clones, more than 70% seen once, with around 5.1% in the top ten. Specimen: PBMCs, collected at disease progression, from a patient treated with ibrutinib. These receptors were taken from a human donor with chronic lymphocytic leukemia.

The chain employs TRBV6-5 and TRBJ2-3, with 10 bases lining up with TRBD1. The CDR3 extends over 15 amino acids. J was trimmed by 4 bases and V by 6 bases; bases with no gene match: 7. Per germline, CDR1 MNHEY and CDR2 SVGAGI. The CDR3 loop is CASRLGQGGPDTQYF. The CDR3 DNA reads as TGTGCCAGCAGGCTCGGACAGGGGGGGCCAGATACGCAGTATTTT.

Concerning this clone itself: Distinct nucleotide sequences in the sample also encode this CDR3. The rearrangement uses TRBV28 and TRBJ2-7, with 11 nucleotides matching TRBD2. CDR1 and CDR2 from the germline V gene are MDHEN and SYDVKM. The CDR3 sequence is 14 residues long. V gave up 5 bases and J gave up 7 bases; unmatched junction bases: 7. The CDR3 nucleotides are TGTGCCAGCAGTCTTATAGCGGGAGGGAGAGAGCAGTACTTC. Amino acids: CASSLIAGGREQYF. Drawing the rest from reference TRBV28 and TRBJ2-7, the complete variable domain is DVKVTQSSRYLVKRTGEKVFLECVQDMDHENMFWYRQDPGLGLRLIYFSYDVKMKEKGDIPEGYSVSREKKERFSLILESASTNQTSMYLCASSLIAGGREQYFGPGTRLTVT.

The V gene is TRBV10-1, the J gene TRBJ2-3; TRBD2 might be the D (5 bases). In germline, CDR1 is WNHNN, CDR2 SYGVQD (reference sequence). The CDR3 loop spans 15 amino acids. Deletions cut 7 bases from V and 0 bases from J, with 14 bases between. The CDR3 DNA is TGCGCCAGCACCCGAGGGTTATTGAGCACAGATACGCAGTATTTT. This translates into CASTRGLLSTDTQYF.

Here the CDR3 DNA reads TGTGCCAGCAGTTACCCCGACAGGGTAACTGAAGCTTTCTTT. This encodes CASSYPDRVTEAFF. The chain carries TRBV6-5 and TRBJ1-1; 7 nucleotides agree with TRBD1. This CDR3 spans 14 amino acids. CDR1 is MNHEY and CDR2 is SVGAGI in the germline V gene. Unmatched junction bases numbered 5, after V lost 2 bases and J lost 5 bases.

This clone was observed a single time. This sequence joins TRBV5-4 and TRBJ2-5; D not resolved. The CDR3 totals 13 residues. Deletions cut 0 bases from V and 5 bases from J, with 8 bases between. Germline CDR1 SGHNT, CDR2 YYREEE (reference sequence). CDR3: CASSLGTRETQYF. CDR3 nucleotides: TGTGCCAGCAGCTTGGGGACGAGGGAGACCCAGTACTTC. Using reference TRBV5-4 and TRBJ2-5 for the parts outside the CDR3, the full variable domain is ETGVTQSPTHLIKTRGQQVTLRCSSQSGHNTVSWYQQALGQGPQFIFQYYREEENGRGNFPPRFSGLQFPNYSSELNVNALELDDSALYLCASSLGTRETQYFGPGTRLLVL.

The rearrangement links TRBV5-4 to TRBJ1-2; 7 nucleotides line up with TRBD1. The CDR3 totals 16 residues. V shed 10 bases and J 5 bases; nucleotides not matched to a gene: 20. Germline-derived CDR1 and CDR2 are SGHNT and YYREEE (reference sequence). Here the CDR3 DNA reads TGTGCCTCCCAAATCGTAGAGGGGGCGCATCGGTATGGCTACACCTTC. It specifies CASQIVEGAHRYGYTF.

The chain has TRBV29-1 and TRBJ1-2; tentative D call: TRBD1 (5 bases). Looked up from germline, CDR1 is SQVTM and CDR2 is ANQGSEA. V dropped 4 bases and J dropped 5 bases, with 14 bases sitting between them. This CDR3 has 13 amino acids. CDR3 loop: CSVGLKGEYGYTF. CDR3 nucleotides: TGCAGCGTTGGGCTAAAAGGGGAATATGGCTACACCTTC.

In DNA, the CDR3 is TGTGCCAGCAGCTTGGGACAGTACCAAGAGACCCAGTACTTC. It codes for CASSLGQYQETQYF. The V gene is TRBV7-9, the J gene TRBJ2-5; TRBD1 matches at 7 bases. V was clipped by 3 bases and J by 0 bases; unmatched bases: 1. Germline CDR1 reads SEHNR; CDR2 reads FQNEAQ (reference sequence). The CDR3 has 14 residues.

The chain joins TRBV13 to TRBJ2-7; 7 nucleotides align to TRBD2. CDR1 is PRHDT and CDR2 is FYEKMQ in the germline V gene (reference sequence). The CDR3 covers 14 residues. The V segment lost 3 bases and the J segment 0 bases; nucleotides outside the gene matches: 2. CDR3 coding DNA: TGTGCCAGCAGCTTGCGGGACTACTCCTACGAGCAGTACTTC. Protein: CASSLRDYSYEQYF.